The 22 T cell receptor beta chains in this list originate from one sample, sequenced in a study of T cell responses to AZD1222 COVID-19 vaccine. Repertoires were generated with immunoSEQ multiplex PCR, while TCRdb's copy carries only in-frame clones and drops some. The sample holds about 150,000 clones; roughly nine tenths are singletons and the top ten take 4.5% to 6%. Sequencing was performed on peripheral blood, taken on day 0 of AZD1222 vaccination. Receptors originate from an adult in good health.

The V and J genes are TRBV12-3 or TRBV12-4 and TRBJ2-7; D gene unclear. The CDR3 loop spans 13 amino acids. Deletions cut 1 base from V and 3 bases from J, with 7 bases between. In nucleotides, the CDR3 is TGTGCCAGCAGTTTAGTTCTGAGCTACGAGCAGTACTTC. It translates to CASSLVLSYEQYF.

The chain links TRBV5-1 to TRBJ2-3, with 7 bases that match TRBD2. Germline lookup yields CDR1 SGHRS and CDR2 YFSETQ. The CDR3 runs 16 residues. The J segment lost 1 base and the V segment lost 0 bases, leaving 5 bases of the junction unmatched. CDR3 nucleotides: TGCGCCAGCAGCTTGGACCTCCTAGCGGGCACAGATACGCAGTATTTT. As protein: CASSLDLLAGTDTQYF.

This chain uses TRBV18 with TRBJ2-4; D is undetermined. Germline CDR1 is KGHSH and CDR2 is LQKENI. The CDR3 runs to 14 residues. V shed 0 bases and J shed 4 bases, with 7 bases lying between them. CDR3 in amino acids: CASSPPGSKNIQYF. Written as DNA, the CDR3 is TGTGCCAGCTCACCACCGGGCAGTAAAAACATTCAGTACTTC. Variable domain in full (rest from reference TRBV18 and TRBJ2-4): NAGVMQNPRHLVRRRGQEARLRCSPMKGHSHVYWYRQLPEEGLKFMVYLQKENIIDESGMPKERFSAEFPKEGPSILRIQQVVRGDSAAYFCASSPPGSKNIQYFGAGTRLSVL.

This chain uses TRBV6-1 with TRBJ2-7; D ambiguous. The germline V and J ends were trimmed by 1 base and 5 bases, with 21 bases remaining between them. Germline V gene data show CDR1 as MNHNS and CDR2 as SASEGT. The CDR3 is made up of 17 amino acids. The CDR3 nucleotides are TGTGCCAGCAGTGAAGGGTTGCAGGCCAGATATCTCGACGAGCAGTACTTC. It encodes CASSEGLQARYLDEQYF.

The V gene is TRBV30, the J gene TRBJ2-7; D possibly corresponds to TRBD2 (6 bases). Germline loops: CDR1 GTSNPN, CDR2 SVGIG (reference sequence). The CDR3 extends over 14 amino acids. V was pared by 0 bases and J by 3 bases, with 12 bases between. Here the CDR3 reads CAWSVFRRGYEQYF. The CDR3 DNA reads as TGTGCCTGGAGTGTATTTCGGAGGGGCTACGAGCAGTACTTC.

The V and J genes are TRBV5-1 and TRBJ1-2; 10 positions agree with TRBD1. The CDR3 runs to 15 residues. Germline-derived CDR1 and CDR2 are SGHRS and YFSETQ. Trimming cost V 4 bases and J 8 bases; bases outside gene matches: 11. The DNA of the CDR3 is TGCGCCAGCAGCCCCAACCCAGACAGGGGGCTCGGCTACACCTTC. Translated: CASSPNPDRGLGYTF.

This rearrangement joins TRBV5-1 to TRBJ2-7; the match to TRBD1 covers 7 bases. The ends lost 2 bases at V and 2 bases at J; junction bases unmatched: 7. The germline V gene has CDR1 SGHRS and CDR2 YFSETQ. The CDR3 runs 15 residues. The CDR3: CASSLNRDSTYEQYF. The CDR3 DNA reads TGCGCCAGCAGCTTAAACCGGGACAGCACCTACGAGCAGTACTTC.

V usage is TRBV7-3 and J usage is TRBJ2-1; 11 bases agree with TRBD2. From germline, CDR1 is SGHTA and CDR2 FQGTGA. This CDR3 comprises 15 residues. The V segment lost 5 bases and the J segment 6 bases; nucleotides outside the gene matches: 6. The CDR3 sequence is CASSASGTSGNEQFF. The CDR3 DNA follows: TGTGCCAGCAGCGCCTCCGGGACTAGCGGCAATGAGCAGTTCTTC.

Here the CDR3 DNA reads TGCGCCAGCAGCTTTACTAGCGGGATCGGAAGTGAGCAGTTCTTC. Protein: CASSFTSGIGSEQFF. This chain joins TRBV5-1 and TRBJ2-1; 10 nucleotides line up with TRBD2. From germline, CDR1 is SGHRS and CDR2 YFSETQ. This CDR3 is 15 amino acids long. V lost 2 bases, J lost 9 bases, and 8 bases stayed unmatched.

The chain is built from TRBV10-3 and TRBJ2-3; 14 nucleotides line up with TRBD2. There are 19 residues in the CDR3. V shed 4 bases, J shed 0 bases, and the junction held 9 bases outside the gene matches. Germline V gene sequence: CDR1 ENHRY, CDR2 SYGVKD. CDR3 sequence: CAISGNSGTSGSSTDTQYF. The CDR3 nucleotides are TGTGCCATCAGTGGAAATTCCGGGACTAGCGGGAGTAGCACAGATACGCAGTATTTT.

For this clone: An end of the junction differs from the germline gene, which may be a read error. The chain carries TRBV25-1 and TRBJ2-1, with 9 bases identical to TRBD2. The CDR3 runs to 18 residues. Germline V gives CDR1 MGHDK, CDR2 SYGVNS. This CDR3 is CASCEGEVAGAGYNEQFF. CDR3 DNA sequence: TGTGCCAGCTGTGAGGGTGAGGTAGCGGGAGCTGGCTACAATGAGCAGTTCTTC.

Worth noting for this clone: At the DNA level, this CDR3 is encoded by other sequences in the same sample as well. The chain links TRBV5-1 to TRBJ1-4; possible D gene TRBD1, 6 bases. V was clipped by 4 bases and J by 8 bases, with 15 bases between them. The CDR3 runs to 14 residues. Per the germline V gene, CDR1 is SGHRS and CDR2 is YFSETQ. In nucleotides, the CDR3 is TGCGCCAGCAGCCTGGGACATGGACGCGAAAAACTGTTTTTT. Encoded protein: CASSLGHGREKLFF.

V is TRBV28 and J is TRBJ2-1, with 7 bases identical to TRBD1. J was trimmed by 6 bases and V by 6 bases; bases with no gene match: 14. The CDR3 is 16 residues long. Germline V gives CDR1 MDHEN, CDR2 SYDVKM. CDR3 amino acids: CASRDTGARAINEQFF. Here the CDR3 DNA reads TGTGCCAGCAGGGATACAGGGGCTCGGGCTATCAATGAGCAGTTCTTC.

The chain combines TRBV5-1 with TRBJ1-4; possible D gene TRBD1, 5 bases. The CDR3 is 15 amino acids. V was trimmed by 4 bases and J by 2 bases, leaving 12 bases between them. The germline CDR1 and CDR2 sequences are SGHRS and YFSETQ. The CDR3 loop is CASSGGRGTNEKLFF. The CDR3 DNA sequence: TGCGCCAGCAGCGGCGGCCGGGGGACTAATGAAAAACTGTTTTTT.

The chain carries TRBV19 and TRBJ1-5; the D is unclear. The CDR3 contains 15 residues. CDR1 and CDR2 (germline): LNHDA, SQIVND (reference sequence). V shed 10 bases and J shed 0 bases, with 16 bases lying between them. The CDR3 bases are TGTGCCACAAAGAGGGTTGTCGATAGCAATCAGCCCCAGCATTTT. It codes for CATKRVVDSNQPQHF. Full variable domain (rest looked up from reference TRBV19 and TRBJ1-5): DGGITQSPKYLFRKEGQNVTLSCEQNLNHDAMYWYRQDPGQGLRLIYYSQIVNDFQKGDIAEGYSVSREKKESFPLTVTSAQKNPTAFYLCATKRVVDSNQPQHFGDGTRLSIL.

CDR3 in amino acids: CASSPYTSGRMSGNEQFF. CDR3 coding DNA: TGTGCCAGCTCACCATATACTAGCGGGAGGATGAGTGGGAATGAGCAGTTCTTC. This rearrangement joins TRBV18 to TRBJ2-1; TRBD2 aligns across 12 bases. V lost 2 bases, J lost 7 bases, and 12 bases stayed unmatched. The CDR3 runs to 18 residues. Germline loops: CDR1 KGHSH, CDR2 LQKENI.

V is TRBV28 and J is TRBJ1-4; D is perhaps TRBD1 (6 bases). Germline CDR1 reads MDHEN; CDR2 reads SYDVKM. Trimming stripped 6 bases from V and 6 bases from J, with 17 bases between. CDR3 size: 15 residues. CDR3 loop: CASRAVRGRDEKLFF. The CDR3 DNA reads TGTGCCAGCAGGGCAGTGCGGGGGCGGGATGAAAAACTGTTTTTT. Combining the CDR3 with reference TRBV28 and TRBJ1-4 gives the whole variable domain DVKVTQSSRYLVKRTGEKVFLECVQDMDHENMFWYRQDPGLGLRLIYFSYDVKMKEKGDIPEGYSVSREKKERFSLILESASTNQTSMYLCASRAVRGRDEKLFFGSGTQLSVL.

V gene TRBV7-2 combines with J gene TRBJ2-3; D is unresolved. Trimming removed 4 bases from V and 4 bases from J, with 9 bases in between. The CDR3 has 13 amino acids. Germline CDR1 SGHTA, CDR2 FQGNSA. The CDR3 sequence: CASSSILADTQYF. The CDR3 DNA is TGTGCCAGCAGCTCCATCCTGGCAGATACGCAGTATTTT.

V and J are TRBV7-9 and TRBJ2-7, with a tentative D call TRBD1 (6 bases). Trimming took 5 bases from V and 3 from J, leaving 20 bases between them. The germline CDR1 and CDR2 sequences are SEHNR and FQNEAQ (reference sequence). CDR3 size: 16 residues. In DNA, the CDR3 is TGTGCCAGCAGCCCACCCCCCGACAGGCCTTTCTACGAGCAGTACTTC. Translating gives CASSPPPDRPFYEQYF. Based on the CDR3 plus reference TRBV7-9 and TRBJ2-7, the full variable domain is DTGVSQNPRHKITKRGQNVTFRCDPISEHNRLYWYRQTLGQGPEFLTYFQNEAQLEKSRLLSDRFSAERPKGSFSTLEIQRTEQGDSAMYLCASSPPPDRPFYEQYFGPGTRLTVT.

The chain recombines TRBV3-1 (or the pseudogene TRBV3-2) with TRBJ1-3; no reliable D call. The length of the CDR3 is 16 residues. Germline V gene lookup returns CDR1 LGHDT and CDR2 YNNKEL (reference sequence). V was clipped by 4 bases and J by 0 bases, with 13 bases between them. The CDR3 here is CASSPLTFLSGNTIYF. DNA for the CDR3: TGTGCCAGCAGCCCGTTGACTTTCCTCTCTGGAAACACCATATATTTT.

The chain uses TRBV4-1 and TRBJ1-2; D is undetermined. The CDR3 contains 17 residues. V lost 0 bases to trimming and J lost 4 bases, with 18 bases between them. Germline CDR1 and CDR2: MGHRA and YSYEKL. CDR3 in DNA: TGCGCCAGCAGCCAAGATCCGAGCGGCGGAGGGAGCTATGGCTACACCTTC. Protein product: CASSQDPSGGGSYGYTF.

The CDR3 DNA reads as TGTGCCAGCAGTCCCCGGGGTTCGAGGGCGTCTAATGAAAAACTGTTTTTT. Protein product: CASSPRGSRASNEKLFF. The chain combines TRBV28 with TRBJ1-4; D is unresolved. Per the germline V gene, CDR1 is MDHEN and CDR2 is SYDVKM. Deletions cut 5 bases from V and 3 bases from J, with 19 bases between. This CDR3 comprises 17 residues. Full variable domain (outside the CDR3, taken from reference TRBV28 and TRBJ1-4): DVKVTQSSRYLVKRTGEKVFLECVQDMDHENMFWYRQDPGLGLRLIYFSYDVKMKEKGDIPEGYSVSREKKERFSLILESASTNQTSMYLCASSPRGSRASNEKLFFGSGTQLSVL.